This TCR beta chain was captured by sequencing in a study of control samples from healthy donors and cancer patients. The assay was immunoSEQ multiplex PCR, and TCRdb's table has in-frame clones only and misses some. The profile shows about 130,000 clones, approximately 84% of them singletons. The CDR3 runs 18 residues. Germline CDR1 is SGHVS and CDR2 is FQNEAQ. V lost 2 bases, J lost 8 bases, and 14 bases stayed unmatched. The sample consisted of blood. The genes are TRBV7-8 and TRBJ2-1; the match to TRBD2 covers 11 bases. The TCR originated in a man aged 18 to 29 in good health. As DNA, the CDR3 is TGTGCCAGCAGCTTACCCCTAGCGGGAGGCCCACAACCAGATGAGCAGTTCTTC. This codes for CASSLPLAGGPQPDEQFF.